This T cell receptor (beta chain) was recorded in a study of human T cells and chemical hapten exposure. Overall study context: An approximately 2 cm by approximately 2 cm inner upper arm patch received 2% DPC for sensitization. Diphenylcyclopropenone was applied weekly to patients' scalps across the roughly 25-week study.

Germline CDR1 MNHEY, CDR2 SMNVEV (reference sequence). Deletions cut 4 bases from V and 2 bases from J, with 18 bases between. This CDR3 is 16 amino acids long. Documented time point: pre-sensitization, week 0. The treatment is: therapeutic diphenylcyclopropenone sensitization with weekly scalp DPC. TCRdb processed the RACE reads anew with MiXCR; each CDR3 protein has one entry. The table has about 120,000 distinct CDR3 sequences, roughly 14% seen once; the top ten hold around 2.8%. This clonotype came up a few times. Sequences were derived from whole blood, sampled in connection with sensitization to the hapten diphenylcyclopropenone (DPC). The rearrangement joins TRBV27 to TRBJ2-7, with a possible D match to TRBD1 (6 bases). The sequence was obtained from a woman under 30 with alopecia areata. Some clones in this sample may be carry-over from other donors' samples. The CDR3 coding sequence is TGTGCCAGCAGTTCCAGGTCAGGGGCCCTCCCCTACGAGCAGTACTTC. Encoded protein: CASSSRSGALPYEQYF.